These 22 T cell receptor beta chains originate from one sample sequenced in a study of T cell repertoires in cytomegalovirus infection. From the reads, TCRdb called clonotypes with MiXCR, one entry per CDR3 protein. The table records 160,000 or so distinct CDR3 sequences, 23% of them present only once. Sequencing was performed on PBMCs. All receptors come from a human donor in good health (CMV status not recorded). Some clones in this sample may be carry-over from other donors' samples.

The chain employs TRBV30 and TRBJ1-5, with a weak D call TRBD1 (5 bases). Germline V gives CDR1 GTSNPN, CDR2 SVGIG (reference sequence). Trimming removed 0 bases at V and 0 bases at J, with 15 bases between. This CDR3 is built from 17 residues. The CDR3 DNA reads as TGTGCCTGGAGTGTAGGGGAGGACGAATATAGCAATCAGCCCCAGCATTTT. It translates to CAWSVGEDEYSNQPQHF.

The V call is TRBV3-1, the J call TRBJ2-3, with TRBD2 matching over 7 bases. Trimming at V came to 0 bases and at J to 6 bases, leaving 12 bases not matched to a gene. The CDR3 spans 17 residues. Germline V gives CDR1 LGHDT, CDR2 YNNKEL (reference sequence). DNA of the CDR3: TGTGCCAGCAGCCAAGATCACCCGCGACTAGCAACGGATACGCAGTATTTT. This sequence encodes CASSQDHPRLATDTQYF.

V gene TRBV2 combines with J gene TRBJ1-1, with TRBD1 matching over 9 bases. The V gene end was trimmed by 6 bases and the J gene end by 4 bases; junction bases not matched to a gene: 6. CDR3 length: 14 amino acids. CDR1 and CDR2 (germline): SNHLY, FYNNEI. CDR3 sequence: CASSRQGEVTEAFF. Here the CDR3 DNA reads TGTGCCAGCAGCCGACAGGGGGAGGTCACTGAAGCTTTCTTT.

The chain combines TRBV11-2 with TRBJ2-7; 11 bases are a match to TRBD1. This CDR3 contains 15 residues. Trimming removed 5 bases from V and 2 bases from J; junction bases left unmatched: 5. Germline V CDR1 and CDR2: SGHAT, FQNNGV. The CDR3 sequence is CASSLRDRGAYEQYF. CDR3 in DNA: TGTGCCAGCAGCCTCCGGGACAGGGGGGCCTACGAGCAGTACTTC.

This chain uses TRBV11-2 with TRBJ1-1; tentative D call: TRBD1 (5 bases). Trimming left V 6 bases short and J 1 base short, with 15 bases between. Germline CDR1 is SGHAT and CDR2 is FQNNGV. CDR3 length: 15 amino acids. The CDR3 sequence: CASRRAGDPNTEAFF. CDR3 DNA: TGTGCCAGCAGGCGCGCGGGGGACCCGAACACTGAAGCTTTCTTT.

In DNA form, the CDR3 reads TGTGCCAGCAGCCAGGGGGCATCCATTCAGTACTTC. Its protein is CASSQGASIQYF. This rearrangement joins TRBV6-2 or TRBV6-3 to TRBJ2-4; 8 nucleotides agree with TRBD1. The CDR3 consists of 12 residues. Germline V lookup: CDR1 MNHEY, CDR2 SVGEGT. The junction had 4 bases not matched to a gene; V was cut back by 6 bases and J by 9 bases.

This chain connects TRBV5-1 to TRBJ2-7; D is perhaps TRBD2 (5 bases). Germline-derived CDR1 and CDR2 are SGHRS and YFSETQ. The ends were cut back, 5 bases at V and 3 bases at J, with 18 bases in the middle. The CDR3 extends over 15 amino acids. The CDR3 bases are TGCGCCAGCAGAGGTGCGCAGGAAGGGAGCTACGAGCAGTACTTC. As protein: CASRGAQEGSYEQYF.

This clonotype was observed at least ten times. This chain joins TRBV28 and TRBJ2-1; D remains unclear. The germline V gene encodes CDR1 MDHEN and CDR2 SYDVKM. CDR3 length: 15 residues. V lost 7 bases and J lost 0, with 13 bases in between. CDR3 coding DNA: TGTGCCAGCATTGGGGTGGTCCCCTCCTACAATGAGCAGTTCTTC. It specifies CASIGVVPSYNEQFF.

V usage is TRBV6-2 or TRBV6-3 and J usage is TRBJ2-1; D may be TRBD2 (6 bases). This CDR3 has 13 amino acids. The germline V and J ends were trimmed by 8 bases and 2 bases, with 10 bases remaining between them. The germline CDR1 and CDR2 sequences are MNHEY and SVGEGT. This CDR3 is CASRDWTYNEQFF. The CDR3 DNA reads TGTGCCAGCCGGGACTGGACCTACAATGAGCAGTTCTTC.

The gene calls are TRBV6-2 or TRBV6-3 and TRBJ2-7, with TRBD2 identical over 9 bases. V shed 7 bases, J shed 6 bases, and the junction held 7 bases outside the gene matches. Looked up from germline, CDR1 is MNHEY and CDR2 is SVGEGT. The CDR3 is made up of 13 amino acids. CDR3 amino acids: CASIGSGSPEQYF. In DNA form, the CDR3 reads TGTGCCAGCATTGGTAGCGGGAGCCCCGAGCAGTACTTC.

Only a few counts were recorded for this clonotype. The rearrangement links TRBV28 to TRBJ2-7; possibly TRBD2 for D (5 bases). The germline gives CDR1 MDHEN, CDR2 SYDVKM. Trimming removed 7 bases from V and 6 bases from J, with 16 bases in between. CDR3 length equals 13 residues. The CDR3 reads CASKGPRAGEQYF. The CDR3 DNA follows: TGTGCCAGCAAAGGGCCAAGGGCGGGCGAGCAGTACTTC.

This chain connects TRBV9 to TRBJ2-1; the D call may be TRBD1 or TRBD2 (5 bases each). V was cut by 0 bases and J by 8 bases, with 6 bases left in between. The CDR3 totals 12 residues. Looked up from germline, CDR1 is SGDLS and CDR2 is YYNGEE. For the CDR3, the DNA is TGTGCCAGCAGCGTAGGAGGGGATGAGCAGTTCTTC. This gives the protein CASSVGGDEQFF.

In its sample, this clonotype was seen many times. The chain joins TRBV6-1 to TRBJ2-5; D could derive from TRBD1 or TRBD2 (6 bases each). Germline CDR1 MNHNS, CDR2 SASEGT. CDR3 length equals 13 residues. V lost 2 bases to trimming and J lost 5 bases, with 9 bases between them. CDR3 loop: CASSERGQETQYF. In DNA, the CDR3 is TGTGCCAGCAGTGAACGGGGGCAGGAGACCCAGTACTTC.

This clonotype has more than one count but fewer than ten. This chain connects TRBV28 to TRBJ1-1; D gene unclear. Germline CDR1 and CDR2: MDHEN and SYDVKM. The CDR3 is 15 amino acids. The V gene lost 5 bases and the J gene lost 1 base, with 14 bases spanning the gap. CDR3 residues: CASSPPDRRNTEAFF. DNA of the CDR3: TGTGCCAGCAGTCCCCCCGACCGGCGGAACACTGAAGCTTTCTTT.

This clonotype was observed many times. V is TRBV7-8 and J is TRBJ2-1, with TRBD2 identical over 8 bases. Germline CDR1 and CDR2: SGHVS and FQNEAQ. J gave up 7 bases and V 2 bases, and 10 bases lay outside the gene matches. CDR3 size: 16 residues. CDR3 in DNA: TGTGCCAGCAGCTTAAATGAGGCGGGAGGAAGGAATGAGCAGTTCTTC. Residues: CASSLNEAGGRNEQFF.

Comments on this clonotype: A much larger clone is a single base away; this may be a read error. The chain joins TRBV12-3 or TRBV12-4 to TRBJ1-5; TRBD1 might be the D (6 bases). The CDR3 is 16 amino acids. In DNA, the CDR3 is TGTACCAGCAGTTTAATTGTTACGGGGGCTGATCAGCCCCAGCATTTT. It translates to CTSSLIVTGADQPQHF.

CDR3 DNA sequence: TGTGCCAGCAGCTTGCCGACAGCCAGCTCCTACGAGCAGTACTTC. It encodes CASSLPTASSYEQYF. The chain uses TRBV5-4 and TRBJ2-7, with a possible D match to TRBD1 (5 bases). Between the trimmed V and J ends, which lost 1 base and 0 bases, there was a span of 11 bases. CDR3 size: 15 residues. Germline-derived CDR1 and CDR2 are SGHNT and YYREEE (reference sequence).

This chain joins TRBV5-6 and TRBJ1-5; TRBD1 matches at 7 bases. The V segment lost 0 bases and the J segment 5 bases; nucleotides outside the gene matches: 5. This CDR3 is 15 amino acids long. The germline CDR1 and CDR2 sequences are SGHDT and YYEEEE. The CDR3 sequence is CASSLGQGRHQPQHF. DNA of the CDR3: TGTGCCAGCAGCTTGGGACAGGGAAGGCATCAGCCCCAGCATTTT.

V gene TRBV7-2 combines with J gene TRBJ1-2; D gene ambiguous. V was clipped by 5 bases and J by 4 bases, with 11 bases between them. The CDR3 sequence is 13 residues long. The germline V gene encodes CDR1 SGHTA and CDR2 FQGNSA. The CDR3 DNA follows: TGTGCCAGCAGCGAAATGGGTGTCTATGGCTACACCTTC. Amino acids: CASSEMGVYGYTF. The full variable domain, rest sourced from reference TRBV7-2 and TRBJ1-2, is GAGVSQSPSNKVTEKGKDVELRCDPISGHTALYWYRQSLGQGLEFLIYFQGNSAPDKSGLPSDRFSAERTGGSVSTLTIQRTQQEDSAVYLCASSEMGVYGYTFGSGTRLTVV.

Ten or more counts support this clonotype. The J gene is TRBJ2-1, the V gene TRBV7-2; 8 positions match TRBD2. Trimming took 1 base from V and 9 from J; bases not matched to a gene: 11. Looked up from germline, CDR1 is SGHTA and CDR2 is FQGNSA. The CDR3 sequence is 16 residues long. The CDR3 region is CASSLVAGRAGGEQFF. The CDR3 coding sequence is TGTGCCAGCAGCTTAGTGGCCGGGAGGGCCGGGGGTGAGCAGTTCTTC.

The chain links TRBV5-4 to TRBJ2-1; 9 bases match TRBD2. J lost 7 bases, V lost 0 bases, and 5 bases had no gene match. The CDR3 spans 15 residues. Germline-derived CDR1 and CDR2 are SGHNT and YYREEE (reference sequence). CDR3 DNA: TGTGCCAGCAGCTTGGGGCTAGCGGGGCCTAATGAGCAGTTCTTC. This codes for CASSLGLAGPNEQFF. The entire variable domain, with the rest obtained from reference TRBV5-4 and TRBJ2-1, is as follows: ETGVTQSPTHLIKTRGQQVTLRCSSQSGHNTVSWYQQALGQGPQFIFQYYREEENGRGNFPPRFSGLQFPNYSSELNVNALELDDSALYLCASSLGLAGPNEQFFGPGTRLTVL.

This clonotype occurred once. The V and J genes are TRBV12-3 or TRBV12-4 and TRBJ1-4; D uncertain. Trimming pared 5 bases from V and 3 bases from J, leaving 19 bases between. CDR3 size: 17 residues. CDR3 amino acids: CASSLRLGEGSNEKLFF. CDR3 DNA: TGTGCCAGCAGTCTCCGGTTAGGAGAGGGATCTAATGAAAAACTGTTTTTT.